Sequencing of this TCR beta chain was carried out in a study of cytomegalovirus exposure and HLA in healthy donors. On the study more broadly: According to later analysis, the same platform produced the approximately 130 validation and about 700 first-cohort repertoires.

General study results and limits: The authors enumerated some 170 TCR beta chains as linked to cytomegalovirus. In vitro confirmation showed three CMV-associated chains to be CMV antigen specific. One later analysis, an examination of the 120 validation repertoires, found that first-cohort TCR clusters tended to co-occur in them.

Assay used: immunoSEQ multiplex PCR; TCRdb lists only in-frame clones, some missing. The table has about 160,000 clones, almost 85% seen once. Concerning this clone: Its target is unknown.

Germline CDR1 is LGHNA and CDR2 is YSLEER. The V gene lost 4 bases and the J gene lost 6 bases, with 9 bases spanning the gap. CDR3 length equals 12 residues. The receptor's source is a man aged 25-45 years in good health and CMV-seropositive. Sequencing input: PBMCs. The rearrangement links TRBV4-3 to TRBJ1-2; perhaps TRBD1 as D (5 bases). The DNA of the CDR3 is TGCGCCAGCAGCCTCGCGGGGGATGGCTACACCTTC. It yields the protein CASSLAGDGYTF.